The present T cell receptor beta chain was sequenced within a study of PD-L1 blockade in urothelial cancer. Losses at the gene ends were 5 bases for V and 7 bases for J; bases not matched to a gene: 5. Germline V gene sequence: CDR1 MGHRA, CDR2 YSYEKL. The CDR3 covers 15 residues. Measured with immunoSEQ multiplex PCR; TCRdb has only the in-frame clones, and not every one. The sample lists tens of thousands of clones; about 90% were seen once. Time point reported: pretreatment peripheral blood. The number of samples from each patient was between 1 and 8, taken pretreatment and on-treatment. The source was PBMCs, collected around atezolizumab (anti-PD-L1) treatment. The V call is TRBV4-1, the J call TRBJ2-2; 12 bases agree with TRBD1. The sequence was collected from a man aged 55 to 70 with urothelial cancer. The CDR3 nucleotides read TGCGCCAGCAGCAAGGGACAGGGGGCGATCGGGGAGCTGTTTTTT. Translating gives CASSKGQGAIGELFF.